This entry describes one TCR beta chain. Its antigen is not identified. Sequencing was performed with immunoSEQ multiplex PCR; in TCRdb, only in-frame clones are kept and a portion is missing. The sample shows roughly 100,000 clones, roughly 84% of them seen only once. The data are from a study of T cell responses to AZD1222 COVID-19 vaccine. Study overall: Second-dose schedules of about 4 or about 12 weeks were combined. Study-wide points: The study found vaccine-associated CD4 TCRs spanning spike, dominant at 160-218 and 743-854. Spike-specific TCR depth and breadth grew after two AZD1222 doses.

This receptor was taken from an adult in good health. The sample was peripheral blood, taken on day 0 of AZD1222 vaccination.

The CDR3 DNA reads TGTGCCAGCAGCTTGTTTGCAGGAAATAATCAGCCCCAGCATTTT. This gives the protein CASSLFAGNNQPQHF. The chain links TRBV5-6 to TRBJ1-5; no reliable D call. Germline values: CDR1 SGHDT, CDR2 YYEEEE. V shed 1 base and J shed 4 bases, with 12 bases lying between them. The CDR3 is 15 amino acids.